This T cell receptor (beta chain) emerged from a study of T cells in Graves' hyperthyroidism and ophthalmopathy. The CDR3 is made up of 13 amino acids. Germline loops: CDR1 SQVTM, CDR2 ANQGSEA. Regarding this clonotype: A read error may explain this, as a much larger clone is one base away.

Amplification of TCR beta CDR3 regions used RNA as the template. HTBI primers drove first-round RT-PCR of the TCR CDR3. Each CDR3 protein gets one entry after TCRdb re-called the multiplex PCR reads with MiXCR. The sample yields more than 350,000 distinct CDR3 sequences, roughly 15% seen once. V gene TRBV29-1 combines with J gene TRBJ1-1; D is undetermined. Sequences were obtained from blood. This receptor was taken from a woman younger than 45 with Graves' ophthalmopathy. The CDR3 sequence is CGVGGRMNTEAFF. The CDR3 DNA sequence: TGCGGCGTTGGAGGACGGATGAACACTGAAGCTTTCTTT.